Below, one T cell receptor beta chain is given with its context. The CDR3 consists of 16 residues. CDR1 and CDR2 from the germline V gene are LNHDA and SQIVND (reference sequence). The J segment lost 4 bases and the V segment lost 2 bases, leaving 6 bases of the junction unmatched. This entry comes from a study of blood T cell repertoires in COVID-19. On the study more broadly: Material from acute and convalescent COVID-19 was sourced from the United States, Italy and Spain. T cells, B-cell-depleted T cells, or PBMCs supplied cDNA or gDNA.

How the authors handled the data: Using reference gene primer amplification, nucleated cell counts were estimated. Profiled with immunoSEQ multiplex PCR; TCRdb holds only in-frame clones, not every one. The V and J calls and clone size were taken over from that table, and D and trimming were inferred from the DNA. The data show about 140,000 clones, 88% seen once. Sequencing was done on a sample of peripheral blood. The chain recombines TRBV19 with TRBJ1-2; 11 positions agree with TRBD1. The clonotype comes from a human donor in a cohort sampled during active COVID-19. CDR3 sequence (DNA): TGTGCCAGTAGTATACAGAGGACAGGGGGCACCTATGGCTACACCTTC. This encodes CASSIQRTGGTYGYTF.